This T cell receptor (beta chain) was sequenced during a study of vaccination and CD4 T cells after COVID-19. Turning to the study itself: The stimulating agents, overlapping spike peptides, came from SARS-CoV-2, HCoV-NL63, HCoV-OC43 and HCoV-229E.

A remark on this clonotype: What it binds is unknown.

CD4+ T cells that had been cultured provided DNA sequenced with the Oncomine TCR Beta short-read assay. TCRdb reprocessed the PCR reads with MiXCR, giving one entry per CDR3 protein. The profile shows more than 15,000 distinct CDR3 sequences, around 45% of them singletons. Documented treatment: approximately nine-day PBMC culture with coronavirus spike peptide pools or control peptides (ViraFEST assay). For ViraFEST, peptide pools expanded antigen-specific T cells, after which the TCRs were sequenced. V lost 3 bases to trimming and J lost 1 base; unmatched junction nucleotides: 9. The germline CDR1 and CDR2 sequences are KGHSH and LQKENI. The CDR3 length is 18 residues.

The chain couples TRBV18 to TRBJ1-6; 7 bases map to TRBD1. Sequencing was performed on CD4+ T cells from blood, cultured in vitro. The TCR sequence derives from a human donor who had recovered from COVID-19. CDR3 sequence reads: CASSPTDRARSYNSPLHF. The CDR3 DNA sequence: TGTGCCAGCTCACCCACAGACAGGGCCCGGTCCTATAATTCACCCCTCCACTTT.